The 10 T cell receptor beta chains presented below share a single source sample, sequenced in a study of OX40 agonist ivuxolimab in advanced cancers. This table comes from immunoSEQ multiplex PCR, and its TCRdb copy is limited to in-frame clones, with some not included. The table lists about 120,000 clones, more than 80% of them singletons. Sequenced here: CD4+ or CD8+ T cells sorted from blood, sampled in a trial of the OX40 agonist ivuxolimab. These receptors were taken from an adult with an advanced solid tumor such as melanoma, head and neck, liver or kidney cancer.

This chain joins TRBV7-2 and TRBJ2-3; TRBD2 matches at 12 bases. The CDR3 runs 15 residues. J was trimmed by 6 bases and V by 2 bases; bases with no gene match: 3. Per the germline V gene, CDR1 is SGHTA and CDR2 is FQGNSA. CDR3 region: CASSLLAGGSDTQYF. The CDR3, as DNA: TGTGCCAGCAGCTTACTAGCGGGGGGGTCGGATACGCAGTATTTT. Full variable domain (outside the CDR3, taken from reference TRBV7-2 and TRBJ2-3): GAGVSQSPSNKVTEKGKDVELRCDPISGHTALYWYRQSLGQGLEFLIYFQGNSAPDKSGLPSDRFSAERTGGSVSTLTIQRTQQEDSAVYLCASSLLAGGSDTQYFGPGTRLTVL.

The chain is built from TRBV18 and TRBJ2-7, with 7 bases lining up with TRBD1. Trimming removed 6 bases from V and 4 bases from J; junction bases left unmatched: 9. Germline lookup yields CDR1 KGHSH and CDR2 LQKENI. This CDR3 has 14 residues. CDR3 nucleotide sequence: TGTGCCAGCTCGTCACAGGGGTTGATATACGAGCAGTACTTC. As protein: CASSSQGLIYEQYF.

The chain recombines TRBV9 with TRBJ2-1; TRBD2 aligns across 7 bases. This CDR3 contains 15 residues. With 3 bases clipped from V and 4 bases from J, the junction kept 7 bases outside the gene matches. Germline V gene lookup returns CDR1 SGDLS and CDR2 YYNGEE. CDR3 sequence (DNA): TGTGCCAGCAGCGCCCTAGCGGCTTCATACAATGAGCAGTTCTTC. It is translated as CASSALAASYNEQFF.

V gene TRBV6-5 combines with J gene TRBJ2-1; 7 bases map to TRBD1. CDR3 length: 15 amino acids. Germline CDR1 MNHEY, CDR2 SVGAGI. The junction had 9 bases not matched to a gene; V was cut back by 2 bases and J by 8 bases. CDR3 DNA sequence: TGTGCCAGCAGTTACGGTACAGGGGTGGTAGATGAGCAGTTCTTC. Its protein is CASSYGTGVVDEQFF.

In this sample, this clone turned up a few times. The same CDR3 arises from other DNA sequences in this sample as well. The CDR3 DNA reads as TGTGCCATCAGGGGACAGGGGAACACCGGGGAGCTGTTTTTT. This codes for CAIRGQGNTGELFF. The chain employs TRBV10-3 and TRBJ2-2; 9 positions match TRBD1. Trimming took 6 bases from V and 1 from J; bases not matched to a gene: 0. Germline CDR1 ENHRY, CDR2 SYGVKD. This CDR3 region has 14 residues.

This rearrangement joins TRBV7-2 to TRBJ2-7; 9 positions match TRBD1. Germline V gene lookup returns CDR1 SGHTA and CDR2 FQGNSA. V dropped 3 bases and J dropped 2; count of bases not matched to a gene: 2. This CDR3 is built from 14 residues. The CDR3 here is CASSFGTGPYEQYF. The CDR3 DNA is TGTGCCAGCAGCTTCGGGACAGGGCCCTACGAGCAGTACTTC. Full variable domain (missing parts from reference TRBV7-2 and TRBJ2-7): GAGVSQSPSNKVTEKGKDVELRCDPISGHTALYWYRQSLGQGLEFLIYFQGNSAPDKSGLPSDRFSAERTGGSVSTLTIQRTQQEDSAVYLCASSFGTGPYEQYFGPGTRLTVT.

This chain uses TRBV7-2 with TRBJ2-7; no clear D. Trimming left V 1 base short and J 2 bases short, with 9 bases between. Per the germline V gene, CDR1 is SGHTA and CDR2 is FQGNSA. This CDR3 is 14 amino acids long. In DNA form, the CDR3 reads TGTGCCAGCAGCTTAGAACTTATAACCTACGAGCAGTACTTC. This sequence encodes CASSLELITYEQYF.

The rearrangement links TRBV19 to TRBJ2-5; D remains ambiguous. Germline CDR1 and CDR2: LNHDA and SQIVND (reference sequence). V lost 5 bases and J 4 bases, leaving 14 bases between the germline ends. The CDR3 is made up of 14 amino acids. The CDR3 DNA reads TGTGCCAGTAGTTCCCAGCCGTTAGGAGAGACCCAGTACTTC. As protein: CASSSQPLGETQYF.

The V call is TRBV2, the J call TRBJ2-6; unclear D gene. The CDR3 runs to 14 residues. V lost 2 bases, J lost 0 bases, and 2 bases lay in between. Germline CDR1 reads SNHLY; CDR2 reads FYNNEI. DNA for the CDR3: TGTGCCAGCAGTGAAAACTCTGGGGCCAACGTCCTGACTTTC. Translation gives CASSENSGANVLTF.

The gene calls are TRBV5-8 and TRBJ2-3; 7 bases align to TRBD1. Looked up from germline, CDR1 is SGHTS and CDR2 is YDEGEE. V was clipped by 4 bases and J by 8 bases; unmatched bases: 13. The CDR3 has 15 amino acids. In nucleotides, the CDR3 is TGTGCCAGCAGCCCACGCCAGACCCGACAGGGTACGCAGTATTTT. Its translation: CASSPRQTRQGTQYF.